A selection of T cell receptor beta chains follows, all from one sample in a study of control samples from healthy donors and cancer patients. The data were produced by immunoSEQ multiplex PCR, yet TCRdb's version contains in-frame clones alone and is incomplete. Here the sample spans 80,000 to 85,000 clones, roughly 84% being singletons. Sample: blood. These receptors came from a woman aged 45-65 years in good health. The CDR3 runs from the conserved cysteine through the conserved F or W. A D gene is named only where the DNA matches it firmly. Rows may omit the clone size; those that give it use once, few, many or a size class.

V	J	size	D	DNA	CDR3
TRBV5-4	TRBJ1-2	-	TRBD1	TGTGCCAGCAGCCGGGGGGGACAGGGGGCAAAGGGCTATGGCTACACCTTC	CASSRGGQGAKGYGYTF
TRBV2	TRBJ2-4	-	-	TGTGCCAGCGGAGACAGACAAAACATTCAGTACTTC	CASGDRQNIQYF
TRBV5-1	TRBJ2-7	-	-	TGCGCCAGCAGCGTAGACCGGCCCTCCTACGAGCAGTACTTC	CASSVDRPSYEQYF
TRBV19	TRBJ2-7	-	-	TGTGCCAGTAATGACCCAGCAGGGACCGAGCAGTACTTC	CASNDPAGTEQYF
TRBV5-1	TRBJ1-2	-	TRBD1	TGCGCCAGCAGCCGAACAGGGGATCAGGTTGGCTACACCTTC	CASSRTGDQVGYTF
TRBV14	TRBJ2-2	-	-	TGTGCCAGCAGCCAAGCTCGGGTCACCGGGGAGCTGTTTTTT	CASSQARVTGELFF
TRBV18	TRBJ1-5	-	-	TGTGCCAGCTCACAGGGTTCCAATCAGCCCCAGCATTTT	CASSQGSNQPQHF
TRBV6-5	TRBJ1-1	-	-	TGTGCCAGTCGTGAGGGGAACACTGAAGCTTTCTTT	CASREGNTEAFF
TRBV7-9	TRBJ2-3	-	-	TGTGCCACCCGGTCAAACACAGATACGCAGTATTTT	CATRSNTDTQYF
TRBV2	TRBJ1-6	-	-	TGTGCCAGCAGTGAAGCGGGACTCCGTAATTCACCCCTCCACTTT	CASSEAGLRNSPLHF
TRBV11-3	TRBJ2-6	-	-	TGTGCCAGCAGCCCCGCACAGGGATCTGGGGCCAACGTCCTGACTTTC	CASSPAQGSGANVLTF
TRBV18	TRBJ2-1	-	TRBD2	TGTGCCAGCTCACCAAACTCGGGGGGGCTCTACAATGAGCAGTTCTTC	CASSPNSGGLYNEQFF
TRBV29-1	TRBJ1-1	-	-	TGCAGCGTTGCTGGTCGGGGTTCGGGCACTGAAGCTTTCTTT	CSVAGRGSGTEAFF
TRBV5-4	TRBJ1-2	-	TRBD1	TGTGCCAGCCTATCACAGGGGACCTATGGCTACACCTTC	CASLSQGTYGYTF
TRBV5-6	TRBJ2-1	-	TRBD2	TGTGCCAGCAGTCAGAAGCGGGGGGTTGTATACAATGAGCAGTTCTTC	CASSQKRGVVYNEQFF
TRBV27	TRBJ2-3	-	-	TGTGCCAGCAGTTTAACGGTACATCGCACAGATACGCAGTATTTT	CASSLTVHRTDTQYF
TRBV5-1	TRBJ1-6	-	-	TGCGCCAGCAGCTTGGATGGGAGCTCCTATAATTCACCCCTCCACTTT	CASSLDGSSYNSPLHF
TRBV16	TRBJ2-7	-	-	TGTGCCAGCAACGACAACGCGGACGAGCAGTACTTC	CASNDNADEQYF
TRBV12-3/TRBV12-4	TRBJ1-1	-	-	TGTGCCAGCAGGCGGCAGTACCGGGCTTTCTTT	CASRRQYRAFF
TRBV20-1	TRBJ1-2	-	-	TGCAGTGCTAGTGTATCTCGATCTTATGGCTACACCTTC	CSASVSRSYGYTF
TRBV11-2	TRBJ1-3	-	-	TGTGCCAGCAATAGATTCTCTGGAAACACCATATATTTT	CASNRFSGNTIYF
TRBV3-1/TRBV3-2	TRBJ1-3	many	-	TGTGCCAGCAGCCGGGGGGACGGAAACACCATATATTTT	CASSRGDGNTIYF
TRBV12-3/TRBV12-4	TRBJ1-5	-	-	TGTGCCAGCAGTTTTGCCGGGGGGCAGCCCCAGCATTTT	CASSFAGGQPQHF
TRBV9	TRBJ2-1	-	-	TGTGCCGCCCTCAGTTCGGGTTCCTACAATGAGCAGTTCTTC	CAALSSGSYNEQFF
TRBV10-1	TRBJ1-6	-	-	TGCGCCAGCAGCGTTGGGACGGGAAGGGATTCACCCCTCCACTTT	CASSVGTGRDSPLHF
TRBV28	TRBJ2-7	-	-	TGTGCCAGCAACCTGAATCTCGTGAGGGAGCAGTACTTC	CASNLNLVREQYF
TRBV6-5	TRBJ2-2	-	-	TGTGCCATCACCCCCAGGGATGGCGGGGAGCTGTTTTTT	CAITPRDGGELFF
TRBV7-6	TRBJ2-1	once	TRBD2	TGTGCCAGCAGCTTAGGGACTAGCTCCTACAATGAGCAGTTCTTC	CASSLGTSSYNEQFF
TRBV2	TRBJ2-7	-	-	TGTGCCAGCCTATTGATCCGGGGGCACTACGAGCAGTACTTC	CASLLIRGHYEQYF
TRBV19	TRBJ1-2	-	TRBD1	TGTGCCAGTAGTATGGGACAGGGAGATGGCTACACCTTC	CASSMGQGDGYTF
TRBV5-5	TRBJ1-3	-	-	TGTGCCAGCAGTCCTGGGGGAAACACCATATATTTT	CASSPGGNTIYF
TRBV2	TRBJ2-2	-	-	TGTGCCAGCAGTGAACCGAACACCGGGGAGCTGTTTTTT	CASSEPNTGELFF
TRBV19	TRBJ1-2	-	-	TGTGCTATGGTACTTGGACACTATGGCTACACCTTC	CAMVLGHYGYTF
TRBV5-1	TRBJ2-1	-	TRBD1	TGCGCCAGCAGCCAAGGACAGGGGACCGGGAATGAGCAGTTCTTC	CASSQGQGTGNEQFF
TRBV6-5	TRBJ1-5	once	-	TGTGCCAGCAGCACTGGGCGGGGGCAGCCCCAGCATTTT	CASSTGRGQPQHF
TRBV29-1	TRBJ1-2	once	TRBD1	TGCAGCGTTCAGGGGGCGTCTAACTATGGCTACACCTTC	CSVQGASNYGYTF
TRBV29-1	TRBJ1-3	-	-	TGCAGCGTTGACGCGGGCGGAAACACCATATATTTT	CSVDAGGNTIYF
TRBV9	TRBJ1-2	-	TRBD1	TGTGCCAGCACCCGGGACAGTAACTATGGCTACACCTTC	CASTRDSNYGYTF
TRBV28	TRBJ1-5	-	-	TGTGCCAGCAGTTTCAGGGATCAGCCCCAGCATTTT	CASSFRDQPQHF
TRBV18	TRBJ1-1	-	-	TGTGCCAGCTCACCACAGCAAACGTTAAATGAAGCTTTCTTT	CASSPQQTLNEAFF
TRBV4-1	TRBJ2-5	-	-	TGCGCCAGCAGCCAAGACGCCGCAGGGATGGGCCAAGAGACCCAGTACTTC	CASSQDAAGMGQETQYF
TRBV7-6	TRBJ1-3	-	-	TGTGCCAGCAGCAGGGACCCGTCCTCTGGAAACACCATATATTTT	CASSRDPSSGNTIYF
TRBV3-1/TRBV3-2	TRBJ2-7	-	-	TGTGCCAGCAGCCCCCCTAGAAACTACGAGCAGTACTTC	CASSPPRNYEQYF
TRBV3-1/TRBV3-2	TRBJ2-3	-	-	TGTGCCAGCAGCCAAGCTTATCGGGGCTCGGCAGATACGCAGTATTTT	CASSQAYRGSADTQYF
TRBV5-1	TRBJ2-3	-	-	TGCGCCAGCAGCGACACAGGGAACACAGATACGCAGTATTTT	CASSDTGNTDTQYF
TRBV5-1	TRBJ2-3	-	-	TGCGCCAGCAGCCAGAATGACGGCACAGATACGCAGTATTTT	CASSQNDGTDTQYF
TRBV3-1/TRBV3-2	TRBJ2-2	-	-	TGTGCCAGCAAAGGGGCGGGGGCCACGAACACCGGGGAGCTGTTTTTT	CASKGAGATNTGELFF
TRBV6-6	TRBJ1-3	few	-	TGTGCCAGCAGTACAGGGTCTGGAAACACCATATATTTT	CASSTGSGNTIYF
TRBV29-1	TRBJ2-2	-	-	TGCAGCGGGGACTCCTACACCGGGGAGCTGTTTTTT	CSGDSYTGELFF
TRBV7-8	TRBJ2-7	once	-	TGTGCCAGCAGGCTGACAGGAGGGCTGGAGCAGTACTTC	CASRLTGGLEQYF
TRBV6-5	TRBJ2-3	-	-	TGTGCCAGCAGTCGGGCAGGAGATACGCAGTATTTT	CASSRAGDTQYF
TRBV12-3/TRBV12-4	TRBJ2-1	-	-	TGTGCCAGCAGCCTGCGTTGGGGTGAGCAGTTCTTC	CASSLRWGEQFF
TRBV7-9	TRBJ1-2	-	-	TGTGCCAGCAGCTTAGACGGGAATCGGATCTATGGCTACACCTTC	CASSLDGNRIYGYTF
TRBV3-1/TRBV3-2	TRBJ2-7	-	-	TGTGCCAGCAGCCAAGATAGGGGGGCCGAGCAGTACTTC	CASSQDRGAEQYF
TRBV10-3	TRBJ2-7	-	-	TGTGCCATCAGTGCGGGAAGGCAGGGGGAGCAGTACTTC	CAISAGRQGEQYF